One and the same sample provided the 23 T cell receptor beta chains below, sequenced in a study of cytomegalovirus exposure and HLA in healthy donors. PCR amplification relied on 60 Vbeta primers (plus 13 Jbeta primers). Assay: immunoSEQ multiplex PCR; the TCRdb copy retains only in-frame clones and omits some. The table shows under 130,000 clones, with 60% to 85% occurring only once. Sequenced: PBMCs. These receptors all stem from a man between 40 and 49 years old in good health and CMV-seronegative.

Comment on this clone: Germline and junction disagree at one end, which may indicate a read error. CDR3 sequence (DNA): TGTGCTAGCAGCTTAGGGACTAGAGGGTTGGGAGATACGCAGTATTTT. Encoded protein: CASSLGTRGLGDTQYF. The chain is built from TRBV7-7 and TRBJ2-3; 8 bases line up with TRBD2. CDR3 length: 16 residues. Germline CDR1 SSHAT, CDR2 FNYEAQ (reference sequence).

This clone has more than one count but fewer than ten. The V and J genes are TRBV18 and TRBJ2-5; D is ambiguous. This CDR3 contains 11 residues. Trimming cost V 3 bases and J 4 bases, with 3 bases left between them. CDR1 and CDR2 from the germline V gene are KGHSH and LQKENI. As DNA, the CDR3 is TGTGCCAGCTCACCCGGAGAGACCCAGTACTTC. The encoded protein is CASSPGETQYF.

V and J are TRBV30 and TRBJ1-5; 8 bases are a match to TRBD1. Germline CDR1 GTSNPN, CDR2 SVGIG (reference sequence). The CDR3 loop spans 13 amino acids. V was pared by 4 bases and J by 7 bases, with 6 bases of the junction left unmatched. The CDR3 DNA follows: TGTGCCTGGACAGGGGGCGCAGGGCAGCCCCAGCATTTT. As protein: CAWTGGAGQPQHF.

The DNA for the CDR3 is TGTGCCATCAGTGAGCCCGGGACAGGGGTCCCCGGTGGGGAGACCCAGTACTTC. Translating gives CAISEPGTGVPGGETQYF. This chain connects TRBV10-3 to TRBJ2-5, with 10 bases lining up with TRBD1. This CDR3 is 18 amino acids long. Germline V gene data show CDR1 as ENHRY and CDR2 as SYGVKD. V lost 2 bases, J lost 5 bases, and 14 bases stayed unmatched.

This clone was seen once. The V and J genes are TRBV4-1 and TRBJ2-3; TRBD2 is a possible D gene (6 bases). This CDR3 has 16 residues. CDR1 MGHRA and CDR2 YSYEKL come from the germline V gene. V was trimmed by 1 base and J by 0 bases, leaving 11 bases between them. The CDR3 spells CASSQVARGSTDTQYF. The CDR3 DNA reads TGCGCCAGCAGCCAAGTTGCTCGGGGGAGCACAGATACGCAGTATTTT.

The chain couples TRBV28 to TRBJ1-5, with 11 bases matching TRBD1. The V gene's germline CDR1 is MDHEN and CDR2 SYDVKM. The CDR3 is 15 residues long. J gave up 7 bases and V 8 bases, and 10 bases lay outside the gene matches. The CDR3 DNA reads TGTGCCAGCCAGGACAGGGGGCGATCGGGACAGCCCCAGCATTTT. This codes for CASQDRGRSGQPQHF. The variable domain in full, completed from reference TRBV28 and TRBJ1-5, reads DVKVTQSSRYLVKRTGEKVFLECVQDMDHENMFWYRQDPGLGLRLIYFSYDVKMKEKGDIPEGYSVSREKKERFSLILESASTNQTSMYLCASQDRGRSGQPQHFGDGTRLSIL.

Here the CDR3 DNA reads TGTGCCAGCAGCCTCAGCATCCGGGACTACCAAGAGACCCAGTACTTC. Its translation is CASSLSIRDYQETQYF. V usage is TRBV5-4 and J usage is TRBJ2-5, with D perhaps TRBD2 (6 bases). The ends were cut back, 4 bases at V and 0 bases at J, with 16 bases in the middle. The CDR3 loop spans 16 amino acids. CDR1 is SGHNT and CDR2 is YYREEE in the germline V gene (reference sequence).

V is TRBV18 and J is TRBJ1-6, with 8 bases identical to TRBD1. With V trimmed by 2 bases and J by 7 bases, 1 base remained unmatched. CDR1 is KGHSH and CDR2 is LQKENI in the germline V gene. This CDR3 comprises 14 residues. The CDR3 spells CASSPDRGNSPLHF. The CDR3 nucleotides read TGTGCCAGCTCACCAGACAGGGGAAATTCACCCCTCCACTTT.

This chain links TRBV28 with TRBJ1-1, with TRBD1 identical over 11 bases. This CDR3 is 16 amino acids long. Per the germline V gene, CDR1 is MDHEN and CDR2 is SYDVKM. J was trimmed by 5 bases and V by 3 bases; bases with no gene match: 8. The chain's CDR3 is CASSFFPRDRGTEAFF. CDR3 in DNA: TGTGCCAGCAGTTTCTTCCCCCGGGACAGGGGGACTGAAGCTTTCTTT.

The V gene is TRBV9, the J gene TRBJ1-2; D may be TRBD1 (5 bases). CDR3 length equals 14 residues. Germline V gene lookup returns CDR1 SGDLS and CDR2 YYNGEE. Deletions cut 3 bases from V and 2 bases from J, with 11 bases between. CDR3 protein: CASSGLTANYGYTF. CDR3 in DNA: TGTGCCAGCAGCGGATTGACAGCCAACTATGGCTACACCTTC.

The J gene is TRBJ1-1, the V gene TRBV21-1. TRBV21-1 is annotated as a pseudogene. CDR3 size: 14 residues. The CDR3 loop reads CASRGEGGNTEAFF. CDR3 sequence (DNA): TGTGCCAGCAGAGGGGAGGGGGGGAACACTGAAGCTTTCTTT.

This clone was counted once. The V and J genes are TRBV27 and TRBJ2-3, with 7 nucleotides matching TRBD2. Losses at the gene ends were 3 bases for V and 6 bases for J; bases not matched to a gene: 9. Germline CDR1 is MNHEY and CDR2 is SMNVEV (reference sequence). This CDR3 comprises 15 residues. The CDR3 region has the DNA TGTGCCAGCAGTTTCTGGGGGGAGGGCCGGGATACGCAGTATTTT. Translation gives CASSFWGEGRDTQYF.

This clone was detected a few times. The CDR3: CASNKLAVDEQFF. The CDR3 region has the DNA TGTGCCAGCAACAAACTAGCGGTCGATGAGCAGTTCTTC. The V gene is TRBV5-6, the J gene TRBJ2-1; 8 bases map to TRBD2. Germline V gene data show CDR1 as SGHDT and CDR2 as YYEEEE. The CDR3 spans 13 residues. V gave up 6 bases and J gave up 8 bases; unmatched junction bases: 7.

With regard to this clone: This CDR3 is also generated by other DNA sequences in the sample. The chain employs TRBV5-4 and TRBJ1-5, with a weak D call TRBD1 (5 bases). Germline lookup yields CDR1 SGHNT and CDR2 YYREEE (reference sequence). V was shortened by 0 bases and J by 2 bases, with 6 bases between the two germline ends. The CDR3 sequence is 14 residues long. In DNA, the CDR3 is TGTGCCAGCAGCTTGGCGGGGGGCAATCAGCCCCAGCATTTT. Its translation: CASSLAGGNQPQHF.

This chain links TRBV4-3 with TRBJ2-2, with 11 bases identical to TRBD1. The V gene's germline CDR1 is LGHNA and CDR2 YSLEER. The CDR3 extends over 14 amino acids. The J segment lost 7 bases and the V segment lost 5 bases, leaving 3 bases of the junction unmatched. CDR3 region: CASSGQGASGELFF. The CDR3 region has the DNA TGCGCCAGCAGCGGACAGGGGGCAAGCGGGGAGCTGTTTTTT.

The chain couples TRBV7-6 to TRBJ2-2, with 9 bases that match TRBD2. CDR1 SGHVS and CDR2 FNYEAQ come from the germline V gene. J was trimmed by 2 bases and V by 4 bases; bases with no gene match: 8. The CDR3 totals 17 residues. The CDR3 nucleotides read TGTGCCAGCAGCTCGCCACTAGCGGGCCTAAACACCGGGGAGCTGTTTTTT. This codes for CASSSPLAGLNTGELFF.

This chain joins TRBV11-2 and TRBJ2-5, with 13 nucleotides matching TRBD2. CDR1 is SGHAT and CDR2 is FQNNGV in the germline V gene. With 5 bases clipped from V and 4 bases from J, the junction kept 7 bases outside the gene matches. The CDR3 loop spans 16 amino acids. The CDR3 DNA is TGTGCCAGCAGCGCCCCGGGACTAGCGGGGTCAGAGACCCAGTACTTC. It yields the protein CASSAPGLAGSETQYF.

This chain's CDR3 is CASSIGLADTQYF. The DNA of the CDR3 is TGTGCCAGTAGTATAGGACTAGCAGATACGCAGTATTTT. The V gene is TRBV19, the J gene TRBJ2-3; maybe TRBD2 (6 bases). The CDR3 totals 13 residues. Looked up from germline, CDR1 is LNHDA and CDR2 is SQIVND (reference sequence). V lost 1 base, J lost 4 bases, and 6 bases lay in between.

The chain uses TRBV19 and TRBJ1-1; D might be TRBD1 (6 bases). CDR3 length: 14 residues. Trimming pared 5 bases from V and 2 bases from J, leaving 12 bases between. Germline V CDR1 and CDR2: LNHDA, SQIVND (reference sequence). CDR3 bases: TGTGCCAGTAGTCCCAGGGGAACCAACACTGAAGCTTTCTTT. Its protein is CASSPRGTNTEAFF.

The chain combines TRBV27 with TRBJ2-5, with D uncertain. Trimming pared 5 bases from V and 2 bases from J, leaving 9 bases between. The CDR3 runs 13 residues. Germline lookup yields CDR1 MNHEY and CDR2 SMNVEV (reference sequence). This chain's CDR3 is CASSPQIQETQYF. CDR3 nucleotide sequence: TGTGCCAGCAGTCCGCAGATTCAAGAGACCCAGTACTTC.

The rearrangement links TRBV9 to TRBJ1-2, with D possibly matching TRBD1 (5 bases). Germline values: CDR1 SGDLS, CDR2 YYNGEE. Between the trimmed V and J ends, which lost 4 bases and 6 bases, there was a span of 10 bases. CDR3 length equals 12 residues. The CDR3 coding sequence is TGTGCCAGCAGCCCAGGAGGGGATGGCTACACCTTC. Residues: CASSPGGDGYTF.

This clone was seen more than once but under ten times. This chain's CDR3 is CASSLLGQGANQPQHF. In DNA form, the CDR3 reads TGTGCCAGCAGCTTGTTAGGGCAGGGGGCGAATCAGCCCCAGCATTTT. The chain is built from TRBV5-6 and TRBJ1-5, with 8 bases lining up with TRBD1. The CDR3 runs to 16 residues. The V gene end was trimmed by 1 base and the J gene end by 4 bases; junction bases not matched to a gene: 7. In germline, CDR1 is SGHDT, CDR2 YYEEEE.

CDR3: CASSWGQAVEQYF. CDR3 coding DNA: TGTGCCAGCAGTTGGGGACAGGCTGTCGAGCAGTACTTC. The J gene is TRBJ2-5, the V gene TRBV6-5; 8 nucleotides match TRBD1. With the DNA end fitting TRBJ2-7 better, the J assignment may be wrong. The CDR3 totals 13 residues. In germline, CDR1 is MNHEY, CDR2 SVGAGI.